This T cell receptor beta chain was documented in a study of T cell repertoires in cytomegalovirus infection. Germline assignment: CDR1 LGHNA and CDR2 YNFKEQ. The CDR3 contains 13 residues. With V trimmed by 8 bases and J by 5 bases, 5 bases remained unmatched. General study findings and limits: Using cumulative public TCR beta family frequency, the authors identified those who carried CMV together with the relevant HLA. In two of eight donors, the top clonotype was HLA-C-restricted CMV-specific.

As for this clonotype: Its antigen is not known.

TCRdb re-called the reads through MiXCR, storing one row per CDR3 protein. The repertoire holds approximately 700,000 distinct CDR3 sequences, about a third seen once, with 2.5% to 3.5% in the top ten. Sample: PBMCs. V and J are TRBV4-2 and TRBJ1-1; TRBD1 matches at 10 bases. This clonotype originated in a human donor in good health (CMV status not recorded). Some clones in this sample may be carry-over from other donors' samples. CDR3 DNA: TGTGCCAGCGACAGGGACAGGGGAACTGAAGCTTTCTTT. This codes for CASDRDRGTEAFF.